This T cell receptor (beta chain) was sequenced in a study of cytomegalovirus exposure and HLA in healthy donors. 13 Jbeta primers and 60 Vbeta primers were used for the PCR. Assay: immunoSEQ multiplex PCR; the TCRdb copy retains only in-frame clones and omits some. The sample contains around 150,000 clones, 80% to 90% of which appear only once. The CDR3 length is 15 residues. Germline V gene lookup returns CDR1 SGHDT and CDR2 YYEEEE. V lost 3 bases and J lost 3; bases outside the gene matches: 5. Sequencing input: PBMCs. This chain uses TRBV5-6 with TRBJ1-1; TRBD1 aligns across 10 bases. This TCR came from a man aged 50 to 60 in good health and CMV-seropositive. CDR3: CASSSDRGLDTEAFF. CDR3 DNA sequence: TGTGCCAGCAGCTCCGACAGGGGGCTTGACACTGAAGCTTTCTTT.